This T cell receptor beta chain was obtained from a study of blood T cell repertoires in COVID-19. Across the whole study: Samples of COVID-19 (acute and convalescent) were obtained from the United States, Italy and Spain.

Looked up from germline, CDR1 is MRHNA and CDR2 is SNTAGT. The trim removed 10 bases at V and 3 bases at J, leaving 6 bases unmatched. The CDR3 runs to 14 residues. Per the authors' pipeline: Amplification of reference gene primers was used by the study to estimate nucleated cell counts. The table came from immunoSEQ multiplex PCR; TCRdb's copy has only in-frame clones and leaves some out. That table furnishes V, J and clone size, whereas the DNA furnished D and trimming. The table records about 140,000 clones, approximately 78% of them present only once. The V call is TRBV6-4, the J call TRBJ1-3; the match to TRBD1 covers 10 bases. The sequenced sample consisted of peripheral blood. The sequence derives from a man aged 55 to 70 who had recovered from COVID-19. For the CDR3, the DNA is TGTGCCATCCGCCGGGACAGGGGTGGAAACACCATATATTTT. It is translated as CAIRRDRGGNTIYF.